Shown below are 24 T cell receptor beta chains from a single sample sequenced in a study of blood T cell repertoires in COVID-19. Profiled with immunoSEQ multiplex PCR; TCRdb holds only in-frame clones, not every one. The sample comprises some 62,000 clones, 65% to 85% of which are singletons, and over 20% rests with the top ten. The sequencing sample was made of peripheral blood. These receptors were obtained from a woman over 75 with active or convalescent COVID-19.

The CDR3 coding sequence is TGCGCCAGCAGCCTCTCAGGAGGTAGTGGGGAGACCCAGTACTTC. It specifies CASSLSGGSGETQYF. This chain uses TRBV4-1 with TRBJ2-5; weak D call: TRBD2 (5 bases). The CDR3 is made up of 15 amino acids. V dropped 4 bases and J dropped 5 bases, with 17 bases sitting between them. Germline-derived CDR1 and CDR2 are MGHRA and YSYEKL.

J is TRBJ2-7 and V is TRBV7-2, with 10 bases aligning to TRBD2. The CDR3 contains 16 residues. The J segment lost 5 bases and the V segment lost 6 bases, leaving 13 bases of the junction unmatched. The germline V gene encodes CDR1 SGHTA and CDR2 FQGNSA. The chain's CDR3 is CASRKSGGVAGDEQYF. DNA for the CDR3: TGTGCCAGCAGGAAAAGCGGGGGGGTCGCCGGGGACGAGCAGTACTTC. Using reference TRBV7-2 and TRBJ2-7 for the parts outside the CDR3, the full variable domain is GAGVSQSPSNKVTEKGKDVELRCDPISGHTALYWYRQSLGQGLEFLIYFQGNSAPDKSGLPSDRFSAERTGGSVSTLTIQRTQQEDSAVYLCASRKSGGVAGDEQYFGPGTRLTVT.

This clone appeared a single time. This sequence joins TRBV5-1 and TRBJ2-5, with a possible D match to TRBD1 (6 bases). Trimming stripped 5 bases from V and 2 bases from J, with 10 bases between. The CDR3 sequence is 13 residues long. The germline V gene encodes CDR1 SGHRS and CDR2 YFSETQ. The CDR3 coding sequence is TGCGCCAGCAGAAGGGGGACGCAAGAGACCCAGTACTTC. It yields the protein CASRRGTQETQYF.

This sequence joins TRBV5-1 and TRBJ1-1; D possibly corresponds to TRBD1 (5 bases). There are 15 residues in the CDR3. Trimming took off 0 bases at V and 3 bases at J, with 12 bases between the two ends. CDR1 is SGHRS and CDR2 is YFSETQ in the germline V gene. This chain's CDR3 is CASSLAGVRDTEAFF. The CDR3 DNA reads TGCGCCAGCAGCTTGGCGGGGGTAAGGGACACTGAAGCTTTCTTT.

V gene TRBV27 combines with J gene TRBJ1-1; D possibly corresponds to TRBD1 (6 bases). The CDR3 runs to 15 residues. Trimming took 3 bases from V and 4 from J, leaving 15 bases between them. In germline, CDR1 is MNHEY, CDR2 SMNVEV (reference sequence). This CDR3 is CASSLTGTSLTEAFF. Written as DNA, the CDR3 is TGTGCCAGCAGTTTGACCGGGACAAGCCTCACTGAAGCTTTCTTT.

This clone was seen many times. This chain links TRBV19 with TRBJ1-1; D is undetermined. Per the germline V gene, CDR1 is LNHDA and CDR2 is SQIVND (reference sequence). Trimming left V 5 bases short and J 4 bases short, with 14 bases between. The CDR3 contains 14 residues. The CDR3 here is CASSRQLAATEAFF. CDR3 DNA sequence: TGTGCCAGTAGTCGTCAGTTAGCAGCCACTGAAGCTTTCTTT.

The chain links TRBV5-1 to TRBJ1-1, with TRBD1 as a possible D gene (6 bases). Trimming cost V 7 bases and J 0 bases, with 13 bases left between them. Germline V gene lookup returns CDR1 SGHRS and CDR2 YFSETQ. This CDR3 is built from 14 residues. DNA of the CDR3: TGCGCCAGCGGGCAGGGGACCATGAACACTGAAGCTTTCTTT. Translating it yields CASGQGTMNTEAFF.

This clone has more than one count but fewer than ten. The chain joins TRBV5-4 to TRBJ2-7, with 9 bases that match TRBD2. CDR1 is SGHNT and CDR2 is YYREEE in the germline V gene (reference sequence). V was clipped by 2 bases and J by 0 bases; unmatched bases: 6. The CDR3 has 16 amino acids. CDR3 sequence (DNA): TGTGCCAGCAGCTTCCGACTAGCGGCTAGCTCCTACGAGCAGTACTTC. It yields the protein CASSFRLAASSYEQYF.

The chain is built from TRBV6-5 and TRBJ2-3, with 10 bases fitting TRBD2. The germline gives CDR1 MNHEY, CDR2 SVGAGI. The CDR3 contains 14 residues. The V segment lost 6 bases and the J segment 4 bases; nucleotides outside the gene matches: 4. Here the CDR3 reads CASRTSGFPDTQYF. Here the CDR3 DNA reads TGTGCCAGCAGGACTAGCGGGTTTCCAGATACGCAGTATTTT.

A note on this clone: Additional DNA sequences in this sample encode the identical CDR3. The gene calls are TRBV3-1 (or the pseudogene TRBV3-2) and TRBJ1-1; D is perhaps TRBD1 (5 bases). V was trimmed by 3 bases and J by 4 bases, leaving 9 bases between them. The germline CDR1 and CDR2 sequences are LGHDT and YNNKEL (reference sequence). CDR3 size: 13 residues. CDR3 amino acids: CASSQRGGTEAFF. The CDR3 DNA is TGTGCCAGCAGCCAGCGCGGGGGCACTGAAGCTTTCTTT.

The chain recombines TRBV5-1 with TRBJ1-2, with D unclear. V lost 0 bases and J 8 bases, leaving 14 bases between the germline ends. The CDR3 spans 14 residues. Germline loops: CDR1 SGHRS, CDR2 YFSETQ. The CDR3 protein is CASSLGQVERGYTF. The CDR3, as DNA: TGCGCCAGCAGCTTGGGGCAGGTTGAGCGGGGCTACACCTTC.

This chain joins TRBV18 and TRBJ1-4, with D possibly being TRBD1 (5 bases). Per the germline V gene, CDR1 is KGHSH and CDR2 is LQKENI. The CDR3 is 15 amino acids. The V gene lost 4 bases and the J gene lost 5 bases, with 14 bases spanning the gap. CDR3 sequence: CASSLPPGGNEKLFF. CDR3 nucleotide sequence: TGTGCCAGCTCACTTCCCCCGGGGGGGAATGAAAAACTGTTTTTT.

The chain is built from TRBV5-6 and TRBJ2-7, with 8 bases aligning to TRBD1. This CDR3 is 12 amino acids long. Trimming cost V 1 base and J 9 bases; bases outside gene matches: 3. CDR1 and CDR2 from the germline V gene are SGHDT and YYEEEE. This chain's CDR3 is CASSLQGAGQYF. In DNA form, the CDR3 reads TGTGCCAGCAGCTTGCAGGGGGCCGGGCAGTACTTC.

The rearrangement uses TRBV19 and TRBJ1-4; 10 bases align to TRBD1. With 5 bases clipped from V and 8 bases from J, the junction kept 8 bases outside the gene matches. Germline CDR1 LNHDA, CDR2 SQIVND (reference sequence). The CDR3 totals 15 residues. For the CDR3, the DNA is TGTGCCAGTAGTCGACGTGGGACAGGGGACGAAAAACTGTTTTTT. This gives the protein CASSRRGTGDEKLFF.

The sample holds a few counts of this clone. The chain employs TRBV6-5 and TRBJ2-3; D uncertain. The CDR3 has 11 amino acids. V lost 7 bases to trimming and J lost 2 bases, with 4 bases between them. The germline gives CDR1 MNHEY, CDR2 SVGAGI. CDR3 amino acids: CASTHTDTQYF. CDR3 sequence (DNA): TGTGCCAGCACCCACACAGATACGCAGTATTTT.

This chain uses TRBV7-3 with TRBJ2-1; 13 nucleotides agree with TRBD2. The ends lost 2 bases at V and 4 bases at J; junction bases unmatched: 2. CDR3 size: 16 residues. Germline V gene lookup returns CDR1 SGHTA and CDR2 FQGTGA. The CDR3 loop is CASSLSTSGGYNEQFF. The CDR3 coding sequence is TGTGCCAGCAGCTTATCGACTAGCGGGGGGTACAATGAGCAGTTCTTC.

This chain connects TRBV5-4 to TRBJ1-3; weak D call: TRBD1 (5 bases). CDR1 and CDR2 from the germline V gene are SGHNT and YYREEE (reference sequence). The length of the CDR3 is 14 residues. V gave up 3 bases and J gave up 0 bases, with 7 bases separating them. DNA of the CDR3: TGTGCCAGCAGCTCGGGACTCTCTGGAAACACCATATATTTT. The encoded protein is CASSSGLSGNTIYF. The full variable domain, completed using reference TRBV5-4 and TRBJ1-3, is ETGVTQSPTHLIKTRGQQVTLRCSSQSGHNTVSWYQQALGQGPQFIFQYYREEENGRGNFPPRFSGLQFPNYSSELNVNALELDDSALYLCASSSGLSGNTIYFGEGSWLTVV.

The chain couples TRBV11-2 to TRBJ2-7; the D gene is possibly TRBD2 (6 bases). Deletions cut 1 base from V and 2 bases from J, with 12 bases between. Germline CDR1 reads SGHAT; CDR2 reads FQNNGV. This CDR3 spans 15 amino acids. CDR3 sequence: CASSLVTGEAYEQYF. The CDR3 nucleotides are TGTGCCAGCAGCTTAGTCACGGGAGAAGCCTACGAGCAGTACTTC.

This clone was counted many times. The genes are TRBV6-1 and TRBJ1-6; D perhaps matches TRBD1 (5 bases). Trimming pared 3 bases from V and 7 bases from J, leaving 10 bases between. In germline, CDR1 is MNHNS, CDR2 SASEGT. This CDR3 has 14 amino acids. The CDR3 here is CASSEQGENSPLHF. CDR3 nucleotide sequence: TGTGCCAGCAGTGAGCAGGGTGAGAATTCACCCCTCCACTTT.

The table lists this clone with a few counts. The V gene is TRBV3-1 (or the pseudogene TRBV3-2), the J gene TRBJ1-1; weak D call: TRBD1 (6 bases). With 6 bases removed from V and 3 bases from J, the gap between germline ends came to 11 bases. Looked up from germline, CDR1 is LGHDT and CDR2 is YNNKEL (reference sequence). This CDR3 has 13 residues. CDR3 DNA sequence: TGTGCCAGCAGAAATGAGGGGGACACTGAAGCTTTCTTT. It is translated as CASRNEGDTEAFF.

As DNA, the CDR3 is TGCGCCAGCAGCTTGGCGAGGGGGACAGTCTCCGGGGAGCTGTTTTTT. Its protein is CASSLARGTVSGELFF. V is TRBV5-1 and J is TRBJ2-2; TRBD1 aligns across 7 bases. V gave up 0 bases and J gave up 6 bases; unmatched junction bases: 8. The CDR3 contains 16 residues. Germline V gene data show CDR1 as SGHRS and CDR2 as YFSETQ.

The chain recombines TRBV7-3 with TRBJ2-7; 7 bases map to TRBD1. Per germline, CDR1 SGHTA and CDR2 FQGTGA. V dropped 5 bases and J dropped 2; count of bases not matched to a gene: 3. The CDR3 contains 13 residues. The CDR3 spells CASSVGGPYEQYF. In DNA, the CDR3 is TGTGCCAGCAGCGTAGGGGGCCCCTACGAGCAGTACTTC.

V and J are TRBV5-6 and TRBJ2-6; 8 bases line up with TRBD1. The germline V gene encodes CDR1 SGHDT and CDR2 YYEEEE. The CDR3 length is 15 residues. The junction had 2 bases not matched to a gene; V was cut back by 4 bases and J by 2 bases. The CDR3 is CASSTTGAGANVLTF. The CDR3 region has the DNA TGTGCCAGCAGCACGACAGGGGCTGGGGCCAACGTCCTGACTTTC.

The chain combines TRBV19 with TRBJ1-2; D not certain. Between the trimmed V and J ends, which lost 7 bases and 2 bases, there was a span of 11 bases. The CDR3 sequence is 13 residues long. Germline CDR1 and CDR2: LNHDA and SQIVND (reference sequence). In nucleotides, the CDR3 is TGTGCCAGTAAGGAGGGCCCAAACTATGGCTACACCTTC. Translating gives CASKEGPNYGYTF.